This entry lists 23 T cell receptor beta chains sequenced from one sample in a study of control samples from healthy donors and cancer patients. Measured with immunoSEQ multiplex PCR; TCRdb has only the in-frame clones, and not every one. The sample has some 140,000 clones, about 88% seen once; the top ten hold 8.7%. Sequenced: blood. The receptors stem from a woman aged 30 to 39 in good health.

The rearrangement links TRBV7-3 to TRBJ1-2; D is unclear. This CDR3 has 14 residues. In germline, CDR1 is SGHTA, CDR2 FQGTGA. V lost 1 base and J 14 bases, leaving 20 bases between the germline ends. The CDR3 spells CASSLNGGEFFGTF. DNA of the CDR3: TGTGCCAGCAGCTTAAATGGCGGCGAATTTTTCGGAACCTTC.

Written as DNA, the CDR3 is TGTGCCAGCAGTTGGCAGGCTAACTATGGCTACACCTTC. Amino acid sequence: CASSWQANYGYTF. This sequence joins TRBV6-6 and TRBJ1-2; unclear D gene. The CDR3 sequence is 13 residues long. The V gene's germline CDR1 is MNHNY and CDR2 SVGAGI (reference sequence). The V and J ends lost 4 bases and 0 bases respectively, with 6 bases between them.

This clone has only a few counts. This chain uses TRBV2 with TRBJ2-1; possibly TRBD1 for D (5 bases). Trimming shortened V by 4 bases and J by 8 bases, and 15 bases separated the two germline ends. Germline CDR1 SNHLY, CDR2 FYNNEI. The CDR3 extends over 14 amino acids. CDR3 residues: CASSGRDLFDEQFF. CDR3 nucleotides: TGTGCCAGCAGTGGCAGGGATTTATTCGATGAGCAGTTCTTC.

The rearrangement uses TRBV9 and TRBJ2-7, with a weak D call TRBD1 (6 bases). This CDR3 is 14 amino acids long. Trimming pared 4 bases from V and 3 bases from J, leaving 14 bases between. Germline CDR1 SGDLS, CDR2 YYNGEE. CDR3 sequence (DNA): TGTGCCAGCAGCTTAGGACAGTATCACTACGAGCAGTACTTC. Encoded protein: CASSLGQYHYEQYF.

The rearrangement joins TRBV11-2 to TRBJ1-1; tentatively, D is TRBD1 (6 bases). The length of the CDR3 is 16 residues. Germline CDR1 reads SGHAT; CDR2 reads FQNNGV. Between the trimmed V and J ends, which lost 2 bases and 1 base, there was a span of 14 bases. The CDR3 DNA is TGTGCCAGCAGCTTAAAGGCAAGGGGGGCGAACACTGAAGCTTTCTTT. This sequence encodes CASSLKARGANTEAFF.

The rearrangement links TRBV18 to TRBJ2-7; 8 bases are a match to TRBD2. The CDR3 extends over 12 amino acids. Losses at the gene ends were 3 bases for V and 8 bases for J; bases not matched to a gene: 3. CDR1 and CDR2 from the germline V gene are KGHSH and LQKENI. CDR3 coding DNA: TGTGCCAGCTCACCGGGACTAGGGAAGCAGTACTTC. It codes for CASSPGLGKQYF.

The rearrangement links TRBV19 to TRBJ1-5; 10 bases fit TRBD1. Germline CDR1 reads LNHDA; CDR2 reads SQIVND (reference sequence). V lost 9 bases, J lost 3 bases, and 5 bases stayed unmatched. CDR3 length equals 14 residues. The CDR3 loop reads CASRDRGANQPQHF. CDR3 sequence (DNA): TGTGCCAGCCGGGACAGGGGTGCCAATCAGCCCCAGCATTTT.

The rearrangement joins TRBV3-1 (or the pseudogene TRBV3-2) to TRBJ1-1; D is unresolved. Trimming took off 5 bases at V and 1 base at J, with 11 bases between the two ends. The germline gives CDR1 LGHDT, CDR2 YNNKEL (reference sequence). The CDR3 extends over 14 amino acids. The CDR3 DNA reads TGTGCCAGCAGCGCTAGGGTCGGGAACACTGAAGCTTTCTTT. Translating gives CASSARVGNTEAFF.

This rearrangement joins TRBV5-1 to TRBJ2-7, with TRBD2 matching 9 bases. This CDR3 has 16 amino acids. Germline CDR1 SGHRS, CDR2 YFSETQ. The V gene end was trimmed by 0 bases and the J gene end by 4 bases; junction bases not matched to a gene: 8. DNA for the CDR3: TGCGCCAGCAGCTTGGGGGCGGGAGGGCTCCCATACGAGCAGTACTTC. It yields the protein CASSLGAGGLPYEQYF.

The V gene is TRBV19, the J gene TRBJ2-3, with D perhaps matching TRBD2 (6 bases). V was shortened by 6 bases and J by 1 base, with 17 bases between the two germline ends. Germline values: CDR1 LNHDA, CDR2 SQIVND (reference sequence). This CDR3 is 16 amino acids long. CDR3 bases: TGTGCCAGTAGATCCGTTCGGGGGTACGGCACAGATACGCAGTATTTT. Translated: CASRSVRGYGTDTQYF.

This clone occurred once. The chain employs TRBV25-1 and TRBJ1-2, with a tentative D call TRBD1 (6 bases). Germline CDR1 and CDR2: MGHDK and SYGVNS. CDR3 length: 14 amino acids. Trimming stripped 0 bases from V and 14 bases from J, with 19 bases between. The CDR3 loop reads CASSEYRTDYGCTF. The CDR3 nucleotides read TGTGCCAGCAGTGAATATAGGACAGATTATGGCTGTACCTTC.

This clone was recorded only once. The CDR3, as DNA: TGTGCCAGCAGCCACGGGGACAGCGATGGAAACACCATATATTTT. This translates into CASSHGDSDGNTIYF. The chain combines TRBV4-2 with TRBJ1-3, with 7 bases matching TRBD1. Per the germline V gene, CDR1 is LGHNA and CDR2 is YNFKEQ. V dropped 3 bases and J dropped 3; count of bases not matched to a gene: 5. This CDR3 has 15 residues.

The genes are TRBV7-9 and TRBJ2-7; TRBD2 matches 10 bases. The V gene end was trimmed by 5 bases and the J gene end by 3 bases; junction bases not matched to a gene: 7. CDR3 length: 15 residues. Germline CDR1 reads SEHNR; CDR2 reads FQNEAQ (reference sequence). CDR3 in amino acids: CASSPVSSGSYEQYF. The CDR3 nucleotides are TGTGCCAGCAGCCCGGTATCTAGCGGGAGCTACGAGCAGTACTTC.

The chain joins TRBV18 to TRBJ1-2, with 7 bases fitting TRBD1. Looked up from germline, CDR1 is KGHSH and CDR2 is LQKENI. V shed 3 bases and J 8 bases; nucleotides not matched to a gene: 6. This CDR3 comprises 13 residues. CDR3 sequence reads: CASSPPGGLGYTF. The CDR3 DNA follows: TGTGCCAGCTCACCTCCAGGGGGATTAGGCTACACCTTC.

The rearrangement uses TRBV9 and TRBJ2-7; the match to TRBD2 covers 8 bases. Germline V CDR1 and CDR2: SGDLS, YYNGEE. Trimming removed 0 bases from V and 7 bases from J; junction bases left unmatched: 3. This CDR3 is 13 amino acids long. CDR3 sequence: CASSVGGGREQYF. The CDR3 nucleotides are TGTGCCAGCAGCGTAGGGGGCGGGAGGGAGCAGTACTTC.

CDR3 amino acids: CASSLEGGTEAFF. CDR3 in DNA: TGTGCCAGCAGTCTAGAGGGTGGCACTGAAGCTTTCTTT. The gene calls are TRBV2 and TRBJ1-1; the D is unclear. The CDR3 is 13 residues long. Germline assignment: CDR1 SNHLY and CDR2 FYNNEI. Trimming removed 5 bases at V and 4 bases at J, with 11 bases between.

V usage is TRBV7-2 and J usage is TRBJ1-5, with D possibly matching TRBD1 (6 bases). This CDR3 spans 14 amino acids. V lost 1 base, J lost 8 bases, and 12 bases lay in between. Germline values: CDR1 SGHTA, CDR2 FQGNSA. The CDR3 region is CASSLEQGPEPQHF. In DNA, the CDR3 is TGTGCCAGCAGCTTAGAACAGGGTCCTGAGCCCCAGCATTTT.

For this clone: One end of the junction does not line up with germline, which may come from a read error. This sequence joins TRBV11-2 and TRBJ1-2; 8 bases line up with TRBD1. Germline-derived CDR1 and CDR2 are SGHAT and FQNNGV. The CDR3 runs 15 residues. This chain's CDR3 is CVSSVGTGHNYGYTF. For the CDR3, the DNA is TGTGTCAGCAGCGTGGGGACAGGTCATAACTATGGCTACACCTTC. Full variable domain (rest looked up from reference TRBV11-2 and TRBJ1-2): EAGVAQSPRYKIIEKRQSVAFWCNPISGHATLYWYQQILGQGPKLLIQFQNNGVVDDSQLPKDRFSAERLKGVDSTLKIQPAKLEDSAVYLCVSSVGTGHNYGYTFGSGTRLTVV.

CDR3 nucleotides: TGTGCCAGCAGTATCCAAGAGACCCAGTACTTC. Translated: CASSIQETQYF. J is TRBJ2-5 and V is TRBV13; D unresolved. The V gene lost 6 bases and the J gene lost 1 base, with 3 bases spanning the gap. The length of the CDR3 is 11 residues. Per the germline V gene, CDR1 is PRHDT and CDR2 is FYEKMQ (reference sequence). Based on the CDR3 plus reference TRBV13 and TRBJ2-5, the full variable domain is AAGVIQSPRHLIKEKRETATLKCYPIPRHDTVYWYQQGPGQDPQFLISFYEKMQSDKGSIPDRFSAQQFSDYHSELNMSSLELGDSALYFCASSIQETQYFGPGTRLLVL.

V and J are TRBV2 and TRBJ2-7; 7 bases align to TRBD1. V was pared by 4 bases and J by 4 bases, with 10 bases of the junction left unmatched. The CDR3 covers 15 residues. Germline V gene lookup returns CDR1 SNHLY and CDR2 FYNNEI. CDR3: CASSVSRDSPYEQYF. The CDR3 DNA reads as TGTGCCAGCAGTGTATCACGGGACAGTCCGTACGAGCAGTACTTC. Full variable domain (missing parts from reference TRBV2 and TRBJ2-7): EPEVTQTPSHQVTQMGQEVILRCVPISNHLYFYWYRQILGQKVEFLVSFYNNEISEKSEIFDDQFSVERPDGSNFTLKIRSTKLEDSAMYFCASSVSRDSPYEQYFGPGTRLTVT.

The chain joins TRBV5-1 to TRBJ2-3, with TRBD2 matching 10 bases. Germline loops: CDR1 SGHRS, CDR2 YFSETQ. V dropped 2 bases and J dropped 0; count of bases not matched to a gene: 6. This CDR3 region has 17 residues. CDR3 coding DNA: TGCGCCAGCAGCTTAGGACTAGCGGACGCTAGCACAGATACGCAGTATTTT. Translating gives CASSLGLADASTDTQYF.

The chain carries TRBV18 and TRBJ1-2; a weak D match, TRBD1 (6 bases). CDR1 and CDR2 from the germline V gene are KGHSH and LQKENI. The ends were cut back, 3 bases at V and 7 bases at J, with 18 bases in the middle. The CDR3 consists of 15 residues. CDR3 loop: CASSPFRGLDSGYTF. The CDR3 region has the DNA TGTGCCAGCTCACCGTTCAGGGGACTTGACTCTGGCTACACCTTC.

This chain connects TRBV24-1 to TRBJ2-1; 10 positions match TRBD2. Germline V lookup: CDR1 KGHDR, CDR2 SFDVKD. V shed 4 bases, J shed 10 bases, and the junction held 15 bases outside the gene matches. This CDR3 has 17 residues. The CDR3 protein is CATSDPTGTSDGAEQFF. The CDR3 nucleotides are TGTGCCACCAGTGACCCTACCGGGACTAGCGACGGAGCCGAGCAGTTCTTC.